A selection of T cell receptor beta chains follows, all from one sample in a study of T cells in Graves' hyperthyroidism and ophthalmopathy. Via MiXCR, TCRdb re-called the multiplex PCR reads, giving one row per CDR3 protein. The sample contains roughly 350,000 distinct CDR3 sequences, about 14% of which appear only once. Sequenced sample: blood. The receptors were gathered from a woman younger than 45 with Graves' hyperthyroidism. The CDR3 runs from the conserved cysteine through the conserved F or W. The order of the fields is CDR3 DNA, CDR3 protein, V gene, D gene, clone size, J gene. The D gene is left open where the match is weak. Size tells how often a clone was seen (once, few, many) or the class of an expanded clone, and some rows leave it out.

cdr3_nt: TGTGCCAGCAGTTTTTTGGGGCAAAAACTGTTTTTT
cdr3_aa: CASSFLGQKLFF
v_call: TRBV6-1
d_call: -
clone_size: few
j_call: TRBJ1-4

cdr3_nt: TGTGCCAGCAGCCAAGAGGCGAACACCGGGGAGCTGTTTTTT
cdr3_aa: CASSQEANTGELFF
v_call: TRBV4-2
d_call: -
clone_size: -
j_call: TRBJ2-2

cdr3_nt: TGTGCCAGCAGTGGCGGGACATCGGAAGCCCTTCGCAATCAGCCCCAGCATTTT
cdr3_aa: CASSGGTSEALRNQPQHF
v_call: TRBV6-1
d_call: -
clone_size: many
j_call: TRBJ1-5

cdr3_nt: TGCAGTGCTAGAGCGAGGACTAGCGCAAACCTTCTTAACTACAATGAGCAGTTCTTC
cdr3_aa: CSARARTSANLLNYNEQFF
v_call: TRBV20-1
d_call: TRBD2
clone_size: many
j_call: TRBJ2-1

cdr3_nt: TGTGCCAGCACCCAGAACACTGAAGCTTTCTTT
cdr3_aa: CASTQNTEAFF
v_call: TRBV28
d_call: -
clone_size: many
j_call: TRBJ1-1

cdr3_nt: TGTGCCAGCAGCCCGGGGGGGGGATTTGAGCAGTTCTTC
cdr3_aa: CASSPGGGFEQFF
v_call: TRBV11-2
d_call: TRBD2
clone_size: few
j_call: TRBJ2-1

cdr3_nt: TGTGCCAGCAGCCATGGCGCGGCAGGGGGCGGCGAGCAGTACTTC
cdr3_aa: CASSHGAAGGGEQYF
v_call: TRBV3-1
d_call: TRBD1
clone_size: many
j_call: TRBJ2-7

cdr3_nt: TGTGCCAGCAGCAGGGGGGGGTGGGAGACCCAGTACTTC
cdr3_aa: CASSRGGWETQYF
v_call: TRBV27
d_call: -
clone_size: many
j_call: TRBJ2-5

cdr3_nt: TGCGCCAGCGTCGGGGACCGTGCGCAGTATTTT
cdr3_aa: CASVGDRAQYF
v_call: TRBV10-2
d_call: -
clone_size: -
j_call: TRBJ2-3

cdr3_nt: TGTGCCAGCGGATTTGGAAGCCGGGACACTTTCCAAGAGACCCAGTACTTC
cdr3_aa: CASGFGSRDTFQETQYF
v_call: TRBV27
d_call: -
clone_size: many
j_call: TRBJ2-5

cdr3_nt: TGTGCCAGCAGCTTAGGTCGGGACAGGCGCGAGCAGTACTTC
cdr3_aa: CASSLGRDRREQYF
v_call: TRBV7-9
d_call: TRBD1
clone_size: many
j_call: TRBJ2-7

cdr3_nt: TGTGCCAGCAGCCGCCCGGGGCTGGAGCATTTT
cdr3_aa: CASSRPGLEHF
v_call: TRBV7-3
d_call: -
clone_size: -
j_call: TRBJ1-5

cdr3_nt: TGCAGTGCTACGGATCGCTTCGGGAGCAGTTCCTACAATGAGCAGTTCTTC
cdr3_aa: CSATDRFGSSSYNEQFF
v_call: TRBV20-1
d_call: -
clone_size: few
j_call: TRBJ2-1

cdr3_nt: TGTGCCAGTAGTATAGATCAGGGCGGGAGCTACTACGAGCAGTACTTC
cdr3_aa: CASSIDQGGSYYEQYF
v_call: TRBV19
d_call: TRBD2
clone_size: -
j_call: TRBJ2-7

cdr3_nt: TGTGCCAGCAGTTTTGCAGGGACTAGCAATCAGCCCCAGCATTTT
cdr3_aa: CASSFAGTSNQPQHF
v_call: TRBV12-3/TRBV12-4
d_call: -
clone_size: -
j_call: TRBJ1-5

cdr3_nt: TGTGCCAGCAGTGAATTCGGGGGAGCCCAAGATCAGCCCCAGCATTTT
cdr3_aa: CASSEFGGAQDQPQHF
v_call: TRBV2
d_call: -
clone_size: -
j_call: TRBJ1-5

cdr3_nt: TGTGCCATCAGTGGGGAACCCGACTCCTACGAGCAGTACTTC
cdr3_aa: CAISGEPDSYEQYF
v_call: TRBV10-3
d_call: -
clone_size: many
j_call: TRBJ2-7

cdr3_nt: TGTGCCAGCCAGCGGGGGAACATTCAGTACTTC
cdr3_aa: CASQRGNIQYF
v_call: TRBV12-3/TRBV12-4
d_call: TRBD2
clone_size: many
j_call: TRBJ2-4

cdr3_nt: TGTGCCAGCAGCACTAGGGGACAGGGGGTTGAGTTCTTC
cdr3_aa: CASSTRGQGVEFF
v_call: TRBV11-2
d_call: TRBD1
clone_size: few
j_call: TRBJ2-1

cdr3_nt: TGCAGTGCTAGAAGGACGGCACAAGAGACCCAGTACTTC
cdr3_aa: CSARRTAQETQYF
v_call: TRBV20-1
d_call: -
clone_size: -
j_call: TRBJ2-5

cdr3_nt: TGCAGTGCTAGAGATCTAGCGGGAGCATACAATGAGCAGTTCTTC
cdr3_aa: CSARDLAGAYNEQFF
v_call: TRBV20-1
d_call: TRBD2
clone_size: many
j_call: TRBJ2-1

cdr3_nt: TGTGCCAGCAGCCAAGATAGCGGGAGAGGAGAGCAGTTCTTC
cdr3_aa: CASSQDSGRGEQFF
v_call: TRBV3-1
d_call: TRBD2
clone_size: few
j_call: TRBJ2-1

cdr3_nt: TGTGCCACCAGCAGAGCGGGGGAGGACACCGGGGAGCTGTTTTTT
cdr3_aa: CATSRAGEDTGELFF
v_call: TRBV15
d_call: -
clone_size: many
j_call: TRBJ2-2

cdr3_nt: TGTGCCAGCAGGGACCCGGGACTAGCAGATACCGGGGAGCTGTTTTTT
cdr3_aa: CASRDPGLADTGELFF
v_call: TRBV7-9
d_call: TRBD2
clone_size: few
j_call: TRBJ2-2

cdr3_nt: TGCAGTGTTATTTGGGGACAGGGAGGCTACGAGCAGTACTTC
cdr3_aa: CSVIWGQGGYEQYF
v_call: TRBV20-1
d_call: TRBD1
clone_size: -
j_call: TRBJ2-7

cdr3_nt: TGTGCCAGCAGTTTATTCGGTGAGCAGTTCTTC
cdr3_aa: CASSLFGEQFF
v_call: TRBV12-3/TRBV12-4
d_call: -
clone_size: many
j_call: TRBJ2-1

cdr3_nt: TGTGCCAGCAGTTACTACGGACTAGCGGGAAACAGGAGGTCCTACAATGAGCAGTTCTTC
cdr3_aa: CASSYYGLAGNRRSYNEQFF
v_call: TRBV6-5
d_call: TRBD2
clone_size: -
j_call: TRBJ2-1

cdr3_nt: TGTGCCAGCAGCCCTACTGGAGGCGGGATGGTATACAATGAGCAGTTCTTC
cdr3_aa: CASSPTGGGMVYNEQFF
v_call: TRBV7-3
d_call: -
clone_size: many
j_call: TRBJ2-1

cdr3_nt: TGTGCCAGCAGTTTTCACACCCTCTCCTACGAGCAGTACTTC
cdr3_aa: CASSFHTLSYEQYF
v_call: TRBV6-2/TRBV6-3
d_call: -
clone_size: few
j_call: TRBJ2-7

cdr3_nt: TGTGCCAGCAGTTCGACAGGGGACTACGAGCAGTACTTC
cdr3_aa: CASSSTGDYEQYF
v_call: TRBV27
d_call: TRBD1
clone_size: -
j_call: TRBJ2-7

cdr3_nt: TGCAGTGCTTATGGCGACAAGGTCAATTCACCCCTCCACTTT
cdr3_aa: CSAYGDKVNSPLHF
v_call: TRBV20-1
d_call: -
clone_size: few
j_call: TRBJ1-6

cdr3_nt: TGTGCCAGCAGCCAAAGATCGGTGGATGAGCAGTTCTTC
cdr3_aa: CASSQRSVDEQFF
v_call: TRBV3-1
d_call: -
clone_size: -
j_call: TRBJ2-1

cdr3_nt: TGTGCCAGCAGTTTGGGGGGATTGGAGATCGCTTTCTTT
cdr3_aa: CASSLGGLEIAFF
v_call: TRBV6-1
d_call: -
clone_size: -
j_call: TRBJ1-1

cdr3_nt: TGTGCCAGTAGTATCGCCGGGACAGGGGGGTGGTATAGCAATCAGCCCCAGCATTTT
cdr3_aa: CASSIAGTGGWYSNQPQHF
v_call: TRBV19
d_call: TRBD1
clone_size: few
j_call: TRBJ1-5

cdr3_nt: TGCAGTGCTAGGGCTGCACCTAATGAAAAACTGTTTTTT
cdr3_aa: CSARAAPNEKLFF
v_call: TRBV20-1
d_call: -
clone_size: many
j_call: TRBJ1-4

cdr3_nt: TGTGCCAGCAGTTTCGACAGGGGGACCTACGAGCAGTACTTC
cdr3_aa: CASSFDRGTYEQYF
v_call: TRBV28
d_call: TRBD1
clone_size: many
j_call: TRBJ2-7

cdr3_nt: TGTGCCAGCAGTGAAGCGGGACTAGCGGGAGTAGGTGAGCAGTTCTTC
cdr3_aa: CASSEAGLAGVGEQFF
v_call: TRBV6-1
d_call: TRBD2
clone_size: few
j_call: TRBJ2-1

cdr3_nt: TGTGCCAGCAGCTTAGCGACGGCGTACTACAATGAGCAGTTCTTC
cdr3_aa: CASSLATAYYNEQFF
v_call: TRBV7-9
d_call: -
clone_size: -
j_call: TRBJ2-1

cdr3_nt: TGTGCCAGCAGATTAGCGGGAGGGCCCACAGATACGCAGTATTTT
cdr3_aa: CASRLAGGPTDTQYF
v_call: TRBV11-1
d_call: TRBD2
clone_size: many
j_call: TRBJ2-3

cdr3_nt: TGTGCCAGCAGTCCCCCAGGGGGGCTGGGTCAGCCCCAGCATTTT
cdr3_aa: CASSPPGGLGQPQHF
v_call: TRBV27
d_call: TRBD1
clone_size: many
j_call: TRBJ1-5

cdr3_nt: TGTGCCAGCAGTTTGCGATATAGCAATCAGCCCCAGCATTTT
cdr3_aa: CASSLRYSNQPQHF
v_call: TRBV12-3/TRBV12-4
d_call: -
clone_size: many
j_call: TRBJ1-5

cdr3_nt: TGTGCCAGCAATTTAGGGCCAGGGGAGACCCAGTACTTC
cdr3_aa: CASNLGPGETQYF
v_call: TRBV12-3/TRBV12-4
d_call: -
clone_size: few
j_call: TRBJ2-5

cdr3_nt: TGTGCCATCAGTTACACCGGGACTAGCGGGACTAATGAGCAGTTCTTC
cdr3_aa: CAISYTGTSGTNEQFF
v_call: TRBV10-3
d_call: TRBD2
clone_size: many
j_call: TRBJ2-1

cdr3_nt: TGCGCCAGCAGCCTCGAAGACTGCGAGCAGTACTTC
cdr3_aa: CASSLEDCEQYF
v_call: TRBV4-3
d_call: -
clone_size: few
j_call: TRBJ2-7

cdr3_nt: TGTGCCAGCAACTGGCGAGGGGACTCACCCCTCCACTTT
cdr3_aa: CASNWRGDSPLHF
v_call: TRBV2
d_call: -
clone_size: many
j_call: TRBJ1-6

cdr3_nt: TGCAGTGCAGCGGGACTAGTGAGCTACGAGCAGTACTTC
cdr3_aa: CSAAGLVSYEQYF
v_call: TRBV20-1
d_call: TRBD2
clone_size: -
j_call: TRBJ2-7

cdr3_nt: TGTGCCAGCTCACCAGACAGAAGTCCAACTAATGAAAAACTGTTTTTT
cdr3_aa: CASSPDRSPTNEKLFF
v_call: TRBV18
d_call: -
clone_size: few
j_call: TRBJ1-4

cdr3_nt: TGTGCCTGGAGTACCCAGGGCGGTTACGAGCAGTACTTC
cdr3_aa: CAWSTQGGYEQYF
v_call: TRBV30
d_call: -
clone_size: many
j_call: TRBJ2-7

cdr3_nt: TGCAGTGCTAGATCAGCTAGCGGACATTCGGGCGAGCAGTACTTC
cdr3_aa: CSARSASGHSGEQYF
v_call: TRBV20-1
d_call: TRBD2
clone_size: few
j_call: TRBJ2-7

cdr3_nt: TGTGCCAGTACTCCATTACCTCTTGGGGCCACAGATACGCAGTATTTT
cdr3_aa: CASTPLPLGATDTQYF
v_call: TRBV19
d_call: -
clone_size: -
j_call: TRBJ2-3

cdr3_nt: TGTGCCAGCAGCCCCCTCTCCCCCAACCTACCCTACGAGCAGTACTTC
cdr3_aa: CASSPLSPNLPYEQYF
v_call: TRBV5-6
d_call: -
clone_size: -
j_call: TRBJ2-7

cdr3_nt: TGTGCCAGCGGTAATGTTCTTCAGGACGGCAGCATTCTGAACACTGAAGCTTTCTTT
cdr3_aa: CASGNVLQDGSILNTEAFF
v_call: TRBV6-1
d_call: -
clone_size: many
j_call: TRBJ1-1

cdr3_nt: TGTGCCAGCAGCTTAGACGGACAGACCACAGATACGCAGTATTTT
cdr3_aa: CASSLDGQTTDTQYF
v_call: TRBV7-2
d_call: -
clone_size: -
j_call: TRBJ2-3

cdr3_nt: TGTGCCAGCAGTTACGCTGGGGCGAATGAGCAGTTCTTC
cdr3_aa: CASSYAGANEQFF
v_call: TRBV6-5
d_call: -
clone_size: few
j_call: TRBJ2-1

cdr3_nt: TGTGCCAGCAGCGTAGAAGGCGGCAGCCATGGGAATGAGCAGTTCTTC
cdr3_aa: CASSVEGGSHGNEQFF
v_call: TRBV9
d_call: -
clone_size: -
j_call: TRBJ2-1

cdr3_nt: TGTGCCAGCATAGCGGCTAGCGGCAACACCGGGGAGCTGTTTTTT
cdr3_aa: CASIAASGNTGELFF
v_call: TRBV6-1
d_call: TRBD2
clone_size: many
j_call: TRBJ2-2

cdr3_nt: TGTGCCTGGACTCCGGGTGCAGGGAGCTCCTACGAGCAGTACTTC
cdr3_aa: CAWTPGAGSSYEQYF
v_call: TRBV30
d_call: -
clone_size: many
j_call: TRBJ2-7

cdr3_nt: TGCAGTGCTAGCTCCAGCCCGGGAGCGGGGAATGAGCAGTTCTTC
cdr3_aa: CSASSSPGAGNEQFF
v_call: TRBV20-1
d_call: TRBD2
clone_size: few
j_call: TRBJ2-1

cdr3_nt: TGTGCCAGCAGTGTCGGACTAGCGGGAGGGCCCGAGATACAAGAGACCCAGTACTTC
cdr3_aa: CASSVGLAGGPEIQETQYF
v_call: TRBV2
d_call: TRBD2
clone_size: many
j_call: TRBJ2-5